This record covers a single T cell receptor beta chain. Participants had their cohort set by participant-reported clinical history. V gave up 6 bases and J gave up 10 bases; unmatched junction bases: 6. CDR1 is MNHEY and CDR2 is SVGAGI in the germline V gene. The CDR3 runs to 12 residues. Using immunoSEQ multiplex PCR, the repertoire was profiled, and TCRdb retains in-frame clones only, with some absent. This table has about 310,000 clones, around 84% appearing once. These data belong to a study of blood T cell repertoires in COVID-19. Looking at the study overall: T cells, B-cell-depleted T cells, or PBMCs supplied cDNA or gDNA.

This chain joins TRBV6-5 and TRBJ1-1, with 9 bases aligning to TRBD1. The sample comprised PBMCs or T cells enriched from blood (not recorded which). This sequence originates from a woman aged 25 to 45 who had been exposed to COVID-19. The CDR3 region is CASSNRGRGAFF. The CDR3 DNA sequence: TGTGCCAGCAGCAACAGGGGGCGAGGAGCTTTCTTT.